The source of this T cell receptor (beta chain) is a study of response to subunit inactivated influenza vaccine. Study-wide points: Every seasonal influenza vaccination brings in few new T cells, the authors suggested.

This clonotype was detected only a few times. Its antigen is still unknown. V gave up 6 bases and J gave up 2 bases, with 8 bases separating them. Germline lookup yields CDR1 LGHNA and CDR2 YSLEER. The CDR3 has 14 residues. MiXCR, run by TCRdb on the RT-PCR reads, gives a single entry per CDR3 protein. The table includes more than 450,000 distinct CDR3 sequences, around 8% detected once. The receptor was isolated from a man aged 45 to 75 who received an inactivated influenza vaccine. The chain joins TRBV4-3 to TRBJ2-6; D ambiguous. The sample consisted of PBMCs from blood, taken about 24 months after vaccination. As DNA, the CDR3 is TGCGCCAGCAGTCGGACGGCTGGGGCCAACGTCCTGACTTTC. Translated, it gives CASSRTAGANVLTF.